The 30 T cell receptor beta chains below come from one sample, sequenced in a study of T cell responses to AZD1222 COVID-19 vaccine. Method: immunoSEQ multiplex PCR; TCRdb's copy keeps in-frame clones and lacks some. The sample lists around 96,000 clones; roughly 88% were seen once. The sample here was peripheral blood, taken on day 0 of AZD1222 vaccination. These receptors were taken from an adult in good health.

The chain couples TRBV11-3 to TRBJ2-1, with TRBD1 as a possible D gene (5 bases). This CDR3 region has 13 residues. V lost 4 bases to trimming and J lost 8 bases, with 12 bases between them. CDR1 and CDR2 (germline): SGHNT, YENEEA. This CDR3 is CASSSDQGYEQFF. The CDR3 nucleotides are TGTGCCAGCAGCTCCGACCAGGGATATGAGCAGTTCTTC.

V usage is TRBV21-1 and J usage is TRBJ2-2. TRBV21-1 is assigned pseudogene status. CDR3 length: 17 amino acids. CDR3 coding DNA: TGTGCCAACGTGATTCCGGGACCCCCTCTTGGCACCGGGGAGCTGTTTTTT. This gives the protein CANVIPGPPLGTGELFF.

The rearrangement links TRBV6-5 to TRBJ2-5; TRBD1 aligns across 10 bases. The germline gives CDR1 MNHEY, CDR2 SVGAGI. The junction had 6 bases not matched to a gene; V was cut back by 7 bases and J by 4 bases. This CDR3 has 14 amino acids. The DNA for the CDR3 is TGTGCCAGCATCCCGACAGGGGGCGGAGAGACCCAGTACTTC. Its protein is CASIPTGGGETQYF.

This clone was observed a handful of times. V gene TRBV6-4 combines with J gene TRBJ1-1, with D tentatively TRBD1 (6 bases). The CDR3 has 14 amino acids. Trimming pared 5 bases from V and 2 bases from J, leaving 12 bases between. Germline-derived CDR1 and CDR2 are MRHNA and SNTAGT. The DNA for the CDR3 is TGTGCCAGCAGTCCACAGGGTGGAAACACTGAAGCTTTCTTT. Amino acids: CASSPQGGNTEAFF.

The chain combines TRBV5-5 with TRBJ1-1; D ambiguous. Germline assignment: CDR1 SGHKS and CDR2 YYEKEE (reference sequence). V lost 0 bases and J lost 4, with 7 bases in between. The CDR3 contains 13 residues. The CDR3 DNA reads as TGTGCCAGCAGCTTGGTAGACACCACTGAAGCTTTCTTT. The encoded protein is CASSLVDTTEAFF.

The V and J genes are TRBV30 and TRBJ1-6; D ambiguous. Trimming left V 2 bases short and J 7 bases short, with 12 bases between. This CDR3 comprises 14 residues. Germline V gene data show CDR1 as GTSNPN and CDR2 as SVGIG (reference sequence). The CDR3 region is CAWSPRTVNSPLHF. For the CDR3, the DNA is TGTGCCTGGAGTCCAAGGACCGTAAATTCACCCCTCCACTTT.

The CDR3 coding sequence is TGTGCCAGTACTAAAGGTAGCGGGGGGGCGGATGAGCAGTTCTTC. This encodes CASTKGSGGADEQFF. The chain joins TRBV19 to TRBJ2-1, with 11 bases fitting TRBD2. Germline values: CDR1 LNHDA, CDR2 SQIVND (reference sequence). J gave up 8 bases and V 7 bases, and 10 bases lay outside the gene matches. This CDR3 is 15 amino acids long.

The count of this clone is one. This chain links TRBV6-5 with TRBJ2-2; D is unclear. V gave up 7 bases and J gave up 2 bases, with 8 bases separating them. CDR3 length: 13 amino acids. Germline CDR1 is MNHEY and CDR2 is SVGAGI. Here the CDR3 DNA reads TGTGCCAGCACGTCGGATAACACCGGGGAGCTGTTTTTT. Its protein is CASTSDNTGELFF.

The chain's CDR3 is CASSPRWRTDTQYF. CDR3 sequence (DNA): TGTGCCAGCAGCCCACGTTGGAGGACAGATACGCAGTATTTT. The genes are TRBV7-8 and TRBJ2-3; TRBD2 is a possible D gene (5 bases). Germline V gene data show CDR1 as SGHVS and CDR2 as FQNEAQ. The CDR3 contains 14 residues. V lost 5 bases and J lost 3, with 12 bases in between.

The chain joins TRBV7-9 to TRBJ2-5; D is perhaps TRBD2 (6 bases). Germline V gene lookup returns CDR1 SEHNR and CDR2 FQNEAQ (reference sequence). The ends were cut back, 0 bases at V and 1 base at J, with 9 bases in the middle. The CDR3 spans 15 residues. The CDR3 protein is CASSLALGGQETQYF. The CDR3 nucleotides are TGTGCCAGCAGCTTAGCGCTGGGGGGCCAAGAGACCCAGTACTTC.

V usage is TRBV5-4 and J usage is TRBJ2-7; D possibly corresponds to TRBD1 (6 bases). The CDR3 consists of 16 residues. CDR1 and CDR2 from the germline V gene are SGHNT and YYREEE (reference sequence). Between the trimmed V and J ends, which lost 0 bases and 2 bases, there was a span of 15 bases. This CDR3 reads CASSLGGWTDTYEQYF. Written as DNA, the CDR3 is TGTGCCAGCAGCTTGGGTGGCTGGACAGACACCTACGAGCAGTACTTC. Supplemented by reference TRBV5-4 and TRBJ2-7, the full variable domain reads ETGVTQSPTHLIKTRGQQVTLRCSSQSGHNTVSWYQQALGQGPQFIFQYYREEENGRGNFPPRFSGLQFPNYSSELNVNALELDDSALYLCASSLGGWTDTYEQYFGPGTRLTVT.

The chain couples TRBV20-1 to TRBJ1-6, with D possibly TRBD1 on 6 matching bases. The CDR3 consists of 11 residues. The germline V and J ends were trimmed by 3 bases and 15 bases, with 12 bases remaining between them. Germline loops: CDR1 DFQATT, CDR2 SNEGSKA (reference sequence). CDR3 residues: CSASKGEDLHF. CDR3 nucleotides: TGCAGTGCTAGTAAGGGGGAGGACCTCCACTTT.

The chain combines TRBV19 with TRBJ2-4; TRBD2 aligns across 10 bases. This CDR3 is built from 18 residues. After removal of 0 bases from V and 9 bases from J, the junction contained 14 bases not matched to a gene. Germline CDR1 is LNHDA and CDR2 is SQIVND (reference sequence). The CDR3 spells CASSIEGGIAGGWGIQYF. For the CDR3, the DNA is TGTGCCAGTAGTATAGAAGGAGGAATAGCGGGGGGATGGGGCATTCAGTACTTC.

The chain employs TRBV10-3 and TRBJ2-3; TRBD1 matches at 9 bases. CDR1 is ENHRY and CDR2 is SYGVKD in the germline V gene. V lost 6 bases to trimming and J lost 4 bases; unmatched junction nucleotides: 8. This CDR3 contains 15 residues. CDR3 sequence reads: CAISEMDRGSDTQYF. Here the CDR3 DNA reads TGTGCCATCAGCGAAATGGACAGGGGCTCAGATACGCAGTATTTT.

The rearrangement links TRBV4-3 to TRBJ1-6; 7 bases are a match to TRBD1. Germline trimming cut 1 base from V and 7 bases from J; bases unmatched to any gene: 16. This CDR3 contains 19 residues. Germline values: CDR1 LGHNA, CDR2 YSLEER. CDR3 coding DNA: TGCGCCAGCAGCCAAGCGTTGTTAGAACCGGGACAGACAAATTCACCCCTCCACTTT. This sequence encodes CASSQALLEPGQTNSPLHF.

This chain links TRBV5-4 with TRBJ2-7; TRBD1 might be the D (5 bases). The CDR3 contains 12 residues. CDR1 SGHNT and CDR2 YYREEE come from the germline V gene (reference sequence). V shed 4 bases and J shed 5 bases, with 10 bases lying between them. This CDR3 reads CASSPGQDEQYF. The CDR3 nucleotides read TGTGCCAGCAGCCCTGGACAAGACGAGCAGTACTTC.

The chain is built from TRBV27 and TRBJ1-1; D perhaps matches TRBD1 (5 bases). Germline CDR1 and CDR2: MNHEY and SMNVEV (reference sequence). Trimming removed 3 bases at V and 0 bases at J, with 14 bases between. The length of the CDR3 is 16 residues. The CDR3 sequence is CASSLAGGDMNTEAFF. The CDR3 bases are TGTGCCAGCAGTTTGGCCGGGGGTGACATGAACACTGAAGCTTTCTTT.

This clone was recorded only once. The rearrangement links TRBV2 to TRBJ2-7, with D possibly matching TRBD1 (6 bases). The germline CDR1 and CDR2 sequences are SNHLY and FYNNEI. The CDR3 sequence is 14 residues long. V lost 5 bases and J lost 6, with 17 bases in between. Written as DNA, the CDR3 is TGTGCCAGCAGTCTCCCTGGACAGTTAGTCGAGCAGTACTTC. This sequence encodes CASSLPGQLVEQYF.

The CDR3 DNA reads TGTGCCAGTAGTATTGCTAAGGGACAGGGGAACTATGGCTACACCTTC. This translates into CASSIAKGQGNYGYTF. V usage is TRBV19 and J usage is TRBJ1-2; 10 bases align to TRBD1. The CDR3 loop spans 16 amino acids. CDR1 and CDR2 (germline): LNHDA, SQIVND (reference sequence). V lost 3 bases, J lost 2 bases, and 6 bases stayed unmatched.

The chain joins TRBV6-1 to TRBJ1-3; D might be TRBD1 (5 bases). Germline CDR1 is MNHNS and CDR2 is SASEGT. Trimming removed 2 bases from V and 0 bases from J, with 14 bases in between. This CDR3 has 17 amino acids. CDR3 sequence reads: CASSEYAGKSSGNTIYF. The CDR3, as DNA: TGTGCCAGCAGTGAATATGCAGGGAAAAGCTCTGGAAACACCATATATTTT.

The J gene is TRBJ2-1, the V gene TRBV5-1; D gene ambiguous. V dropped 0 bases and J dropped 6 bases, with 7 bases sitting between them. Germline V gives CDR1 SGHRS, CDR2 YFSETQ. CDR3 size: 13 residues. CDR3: CASSLAFSNEQFF. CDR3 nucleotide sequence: TGCGCCAGCAGCTTGGCCTTCAGCAATGAGCAGTTCTTC. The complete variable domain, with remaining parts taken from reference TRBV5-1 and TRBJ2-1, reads KAGVTQTPRYLIKTRGQQVTLSCSPISGHRSVSWYQQTPGQGLQFLFEYFSETQRNKGNFPGRFSGRQFSNSRSEMNVSTLELGDSALYLCASSLAFSNEQFFGPGTRLTVL.

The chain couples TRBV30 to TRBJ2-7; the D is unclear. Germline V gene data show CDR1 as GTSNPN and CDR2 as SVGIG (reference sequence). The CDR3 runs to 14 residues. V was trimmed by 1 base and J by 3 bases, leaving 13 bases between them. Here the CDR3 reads CAWSGESVYYEQYF. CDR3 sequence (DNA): TGTGCCTGGAGTGGAGAAAGCGTTTACTACGAGCAGTACTTC.

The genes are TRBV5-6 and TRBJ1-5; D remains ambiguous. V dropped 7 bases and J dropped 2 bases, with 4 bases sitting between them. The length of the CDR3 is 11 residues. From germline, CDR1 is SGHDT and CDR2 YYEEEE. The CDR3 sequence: CASRGNQPQHF. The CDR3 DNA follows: TGTGCCAGCCGGGGCAATCAGCCCCAGCATTTT.

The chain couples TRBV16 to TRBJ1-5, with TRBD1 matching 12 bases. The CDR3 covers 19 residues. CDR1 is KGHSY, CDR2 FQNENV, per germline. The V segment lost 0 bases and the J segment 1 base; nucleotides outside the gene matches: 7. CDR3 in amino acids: CASSQSSRDRGQSNQPQHF. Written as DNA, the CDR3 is TGTGCCAGCAGCCAATCGTCCCGGGACAGGGGGCAGAGCAATCAGCCCCAGCATTTT.

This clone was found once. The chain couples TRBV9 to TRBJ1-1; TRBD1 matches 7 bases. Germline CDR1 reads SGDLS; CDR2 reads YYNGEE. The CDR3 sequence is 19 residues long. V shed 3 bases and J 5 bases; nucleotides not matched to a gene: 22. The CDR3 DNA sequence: TGTGCCAGCAGCGGTAGAACGGAAGTGGAAAAGGGGGCTAGGACTGAAGCTTTCTTT. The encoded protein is CASSGRTEVEKGARTEAFF.

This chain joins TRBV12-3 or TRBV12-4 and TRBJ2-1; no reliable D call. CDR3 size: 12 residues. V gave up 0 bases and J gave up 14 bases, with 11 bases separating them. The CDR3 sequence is CASSLADLIEFF. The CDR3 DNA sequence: TGTGCCAGCAGTTTAGCCGACCTTATAGAGTTCTTC.

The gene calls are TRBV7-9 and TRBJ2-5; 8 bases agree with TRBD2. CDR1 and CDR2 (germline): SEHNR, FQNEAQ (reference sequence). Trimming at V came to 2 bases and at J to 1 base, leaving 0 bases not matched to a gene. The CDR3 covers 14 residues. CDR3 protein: CASSLSGGQETQYF. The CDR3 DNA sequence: TGTGCCAGCAGCTTAAGCGGGGGCCAAGAGACCCAGTACTTC.

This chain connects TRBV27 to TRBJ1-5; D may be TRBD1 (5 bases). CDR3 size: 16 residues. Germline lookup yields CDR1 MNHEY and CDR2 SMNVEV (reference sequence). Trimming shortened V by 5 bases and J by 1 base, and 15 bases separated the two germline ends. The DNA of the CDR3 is TGTGCCAGCAGTCCGCTGGGGGGTCGGAGCAATCAGCCCCAGCATTTT. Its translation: CASSPLGGRSNQPQHF.

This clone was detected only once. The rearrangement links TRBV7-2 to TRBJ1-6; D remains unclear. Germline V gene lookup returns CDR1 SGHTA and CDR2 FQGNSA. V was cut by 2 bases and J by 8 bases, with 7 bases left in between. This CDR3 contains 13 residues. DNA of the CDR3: TGTGCCAGCAGCTTAAGGAGGTATTCACCCCTCCACTTT. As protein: CASSLRRYSPLHF.

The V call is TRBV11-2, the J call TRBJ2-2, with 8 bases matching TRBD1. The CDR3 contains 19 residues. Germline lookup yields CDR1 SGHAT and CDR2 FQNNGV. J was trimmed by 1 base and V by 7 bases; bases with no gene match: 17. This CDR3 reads CASTRLRGRTLKNTGELFF. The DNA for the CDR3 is TGTGCCAGCACCCGGCTCAGGGGGCGCACACTAAAGAACACCGGGGAGCTGTTTTTT.